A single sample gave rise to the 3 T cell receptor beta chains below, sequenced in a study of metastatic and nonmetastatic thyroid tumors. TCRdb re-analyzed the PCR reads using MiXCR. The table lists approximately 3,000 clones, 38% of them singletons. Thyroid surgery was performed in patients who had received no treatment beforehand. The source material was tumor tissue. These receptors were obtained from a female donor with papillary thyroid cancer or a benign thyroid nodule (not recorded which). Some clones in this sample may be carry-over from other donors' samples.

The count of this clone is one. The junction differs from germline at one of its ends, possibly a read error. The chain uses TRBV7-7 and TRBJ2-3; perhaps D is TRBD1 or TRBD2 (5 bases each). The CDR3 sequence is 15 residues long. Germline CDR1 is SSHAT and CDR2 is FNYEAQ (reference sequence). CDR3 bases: TGTGCTAGCAGCCAACTAGGGGTGGCGGCAGATACGCAGTATTTT. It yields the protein CASSQLGVAADTQYF. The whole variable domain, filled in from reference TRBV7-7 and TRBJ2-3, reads GAGVSQSPRYKVTKRGQDVTLRCDPISSHATLYWYQQALGQGPEFLTYFNYEAQPDKSGLPSDRFSAERPEGSISTLTIQRTEQRDSAMYRCASSQLGVAADTQYFGPGTRLTVL.

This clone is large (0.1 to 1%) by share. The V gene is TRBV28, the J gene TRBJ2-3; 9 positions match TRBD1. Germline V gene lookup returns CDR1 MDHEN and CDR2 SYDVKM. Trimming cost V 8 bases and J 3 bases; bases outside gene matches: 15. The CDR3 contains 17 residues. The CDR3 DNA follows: TGTGCCAGCGCTGATGACAAGGGACAGGGAGGGACAGATACGCAGTATTTT. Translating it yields CASADDKGQGGTDTQYF.

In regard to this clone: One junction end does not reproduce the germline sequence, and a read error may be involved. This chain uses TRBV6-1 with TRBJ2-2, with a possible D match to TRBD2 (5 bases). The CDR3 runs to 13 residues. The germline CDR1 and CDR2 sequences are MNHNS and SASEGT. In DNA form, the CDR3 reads TGTTCCAGCGTGCAGGTACCAACCGGGGAGCTGTTATTT. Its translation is CSSVQVPTGELLF.